This T cell receptor (beta chain) originates from a study of shared clonotypes between healthy human individuals. This clone was seen a handful of times. Its target is unknown. The CDR3 runs to 14 residues. Trimming left V 0 bases short and J 2 bases short, with 8 bases between. The germline CDR1 and CDR2 sequences are SGHDN and FVKESK. Study results and limitations: It was only blood that was sampled, and tissue repertoires likely differ. The study's rarefaction showed incomplete sorted-subset sequencing despite large depth.

The deep-level immunoSEQ assay was used. Some clones are missing from TCRdb's copy, which holds only in-frame ones; the method was immunoSEQ multiplex PCR. The sample gives 730,000 or so clones, 55% to 75% of which show up once; about 1.8% is in the top ten. What was sequenced was memory CD4+ T cells sorted from blood. Subset in this sample: CD45RA-negative fraction. This TCR derives from a woman aged 25 to 39 in good health. V is TRBV14 and J is TRBJ2-7; possibly TRBD2 for D (5 bases). CDR3 region: CASSQEEGPYEQYF. The CDR3 region has the DNA TGTGCCAGCAGCCAAGAAGAGGGTCCCTACGAGCAGTACTTC.